This is a list of T cell receptor beta chains from one sample in a study of T-cell reconstitution after alpha-beta-depleted transplantation in children. TCRdb itself ran the PCR reads through MiXCR, one entry per CDR3 protein. Here the sample spans about 640,000 distinct CDR3 sequences, 16% being singletons. The sequenced sample was PBMCs from the stem cell graft donor, obtained from the stem cell graft. All receptors derive from a human donor who donated a stem cell graft to a child with acute myeloid leukemia. Each CDR3 is given with its conserved first and last residue. The order of the fields is clone size, D gene, J gene, V gene, CDR3 protein, CDR3 DNA. D genes are given only for firm matches. Clone sizes are given selectively: once, few, many, or a class where the clone is expanded.

-,TRBD1,TRBJ2-2,TRBV11-2,CASSTTTGGNTGELFF,TGTGCCAGCAGCACCACTACAGGGGGCAACACCGGGGAGCTGTTTTTT
once,-,TRBJ2-5,TRBV5-6,CASSLISGQGTQYF,TGTGCCAGCAGCTTGATATCGGGGCAAGGGACCCAGTACTTC
few,-,TRBJ2-5,TRBV4-2,CASSQEHRGQETQYF,TGTGCCAGCAGCCAAGAACATCGGGGTCAAGAGACCCAGTACTTC
-,-,TRBJ2-2,TRBV12-3/TRBV12-4,CASQERVIDTGELFF,TGTGCCAGCCAGGAGAGGGTAATAGATACCGGGGAGCTGTTTTTT
-,TRBD1,TRBJ2-1,TRBV5-1,CASSHGTGGTYNEQFF,TGCGCCAGCAGCCATGGGACAGGGGGGACCTACAATGAGCAGTTCTTC
many,-,TRBJ2-1,TRBV6-5,CASSSTINEQFF,TGTGCCAGCAGTTCCACAATCAATGAGCAGTTCTTC
many,-,TRBJ1-5,TRBV6-1,CASSTKEGEPQHF,TGTGCCAGCAGCACAAAGGAGGGGGAGCCCCAGCATTTT
many,-,TRBJ2-1,TRBV4-3,CASSQGRDSQFF,TGCGCCAGCAGCCAAGGCCGGGACTCGCAGTTCTTC
few,TRBD2,TRBJ2-2,TRBV7-8,CASSLSGGLKTGELFF,TGTGCCAGCAGTCTTAGCGGGGGCCTCAAGACCGGGGAGCTGTTTTTT
-,TRBD2,TRBJ2-3,TRBV20-1,CSARAKRGGSHTQYF,TGCAGTGCTAGGGCGAAGCGGGGGGGCAGTCATACGCAGTATTTT
-,-,TRBJ2-2,TRBV7-9,CASIQQAGELFF,TGTGCCAGCATCCAACAAGCCGGGGAGCTGTTTTTT
many,-,TRBJ1-2,TRBV20-1,CSVTAGSYGYTF,TGCAGTGTCACGGCGGGTTCCTATGGCTACACCTTC
many,TRBD1,TRBJ1-2,TRBV20-1,CSASSGQGLSYTF,TGCAGTGCTAGTTCGGGACAGGGTCTGTCCTACACCTTC
many,-,TRBJ2-5,TRBV15,CATSRYGEDETQYF,TGTGCCACCAGCAGGTACGGGGAGGACGAGACCCAGTACTTC
-,-,TRBJ2-1,TRBV28,CASSIPEGTTWGEQFF,TGTGCCAGCAGCATACCAGAGGGGACGACGTGGGGGGAGCAGTTCTTC
-,TRBD1,TRBJ2-3,TRBV7-3,CASSVSTGWTDTQYF,TGTGCCAGCAGCGTCTCGACAGGGTGGACAGATACGCAGTATTTT
many,TRBD1,TRBJ2-2,TRBV4-2,CASSPRDRDNTGELFF,TGTGCCAGCAGCCCAAGGGACAGGGACAACACCGGGGAGCTGTTTTTT
many,TRBD1,TRBJ2-3,TRBV9,CASSGGTGRTDTQYF,TGTGCCAGCAGCGGTGGGACAGGGCGTACAGATACGCAGTATTTT
-,-,TRBJ2-1,TRBV12-3/TRBV12-4,CASSLIGDYNEQFF,TGTGCCAGCAGTTTAATTGGGGACTACAATGAGCAGTTCTTC
-,-,TRBJ2-7,TRBV6-2/TRBV6-3,CASSLFRDSLPSSYEQYF,TGTGCCAGCAGTTTATTCCGGGACTCCCTCCCTAGCTCCTACGAGCAGTACTTC
-,TRBD2,TRBJ2-3,TRBV10-3,CAIRPTSGVLPSTDTQYF,TGTGCCATCAGGCCCACTAGCGGGGTCCTACCAAGCACAGATACGCAGTATTTT
few,TRBD1,TRBJ1-2,TRBV7-2,CASTEDRDRAHYGYTF,TGTGCCAGCACAGAGGACCGGGACAGGGCCCACTATGGCTACACCTTC
-,-,TRBJ1-4,TRBV28,CASSFQGDQRGEKLFF,TGTGCCAGCAGTTTCCAAGGGGACCAACGGGGTGAAAAACTGTTTTTT
-,-,TRBJ2-1,TRBV7-9,CASSFNTLGSNEQFF,TGTGCCAGCAGCTTTAACACCTTGGGGAGCAATGAGCAGTTCTTC
-,-,TRBJ2-7,TRBV20-1,CSARSKSEQYF,TGCAGTGCTAGGTCTAAGAGCGAGCAGTACTTC
-,-,TRBJ1-1,TRBV28,CASRQDPGIFTEAFF,TGTGCCAGCAGACAGGACCCTGGGATATTCACTGAAGCTTTCTTT
-,-,TRBJ2-1,TRBV4-2,CASSQDSSGSYNEQFF,TGTGCCAGCAGCCAAGATAGCAGCGGGTCCTACAATGAGCAGTTCTTC
-,-,TRBJ2-1,TRBV7-2,CASSLAGSRVNSYNEQFF,TGTGCCAGCAGCTTAGCAGGAAGCAGGGTCAACTCCTACAATGAGCAGTTCTTC
many,-,TRBJ2-2,TRBV27,CASTRQGRTGELFF,TGTGCCAGCACGAGGCAGGGTCGTACCGGGGAGCTGTTTTTT
many,-,TRBJ1-1,TRBV4-3,CASSQDRSYGMNTEAFF,TGCGCCAGCAGCCAAGATCGCTCTTACGGCATGAACACTGAAGCTTTCTTT
many,-,TRBJ1-1,TRBV7-2,CASSLDTDTEAFF,TGTGCCAGCAGCTTAGATACGGACACTGAAGCTTTCTTT
-,-,TRBJ2-3,TRBV29-1,CSVSFGTLTSTDTQYF,TGCAGCGTTTCCTTTGGGACACTCACTAGCACAGATACGCAGTATTTT
-,-,TRBJ2-1,TRBV11-1,CASSLRVNSRAQEQFF,TGTGCCAGCAGCTTAAGGGTCAATAGCCGAGCACAAGAGCAGTTCTTC
many,-,TRBJ2-4,TRBV15,CATSRDLSLDPGLAKNIQYF,TGTGCCACCAGCAGAGATCTCAGCCTGGACCCGGGCCTAGCCAAAAACATTCAGTACTTC
few,-,TRBJ2-1,TRBV28,CASSQITRTQNEQFF,TGTGCCAGCAGTCAGATTACACGAACTCAGAATGAGCAGTTCTTC
-,TRBD2,TRBJ2-1,TRBV20-1,CSASLRLAGGNEQFF,TGCAGTGCTAGCCTTAGGCTAGCGGGGGGCAATGAGCAGTTCTTC
-,TRBD1,TRBJ1-5,TRBV6-5,CASSYGSTGQGGQPQHF,TGTGCCAGCAGTTACGGGTCTACGGGACAGGGAGGACAGCCCCAGCATTTT
-,-,TRBJ2-2,TRBV5-6,CASGWWGPGELFF,TGTGCCAGCGGTTGGTGGGGACCCGGGGAGCTGTTTTTT
-,-,TRBJ1-5,TRBV7-2,CASSLVIAQNQPQHF,TGTGCCAGCAGCTTAGTAATAGCACAGAATCAGCCCCAGCATTTT
few,-,TRBJ2-5,TRBV12-3/TRBV12-4,CASRLRTETQYF,TGTGCCAGCCGGCTACGGACGGAGACCCAGTACTTC
few,-,TRBJ2-3,TRBV5-1,CATQGQSTDTQYF,TGCGCCACCCAAGGACAGAGCACAGATACGCAGTATTTT
many,-,TRBJ1-2,TRBV7-2,CASSLGPQGYGYTF,TGTGCCAGCAGCTTAGGGCCGCAGGGGTATGGCTACACCTTC
-,-,TRBJ1-2,TRBV30,CAWSIPGSIGYTF,TGTGCCTGGAGTATTCCGGGTTCGATTGGCTACACCTTC
many,-,TRBJ1-5,TRBV12-3/TRBV12-4,CASSSSGNQPQHF,TGTGCCAGCAGTTCCTCAGGGAATCAGCCCCAGCATTTT
many,-,TRBJ2-3,TRBV6-1,CASMKGSYTDTQYF,TGTGCCAGCATGAAGGGGTCTTACACAGATACGCAGTATTTT
many,TRBD1,TRBJ2-3,TRBV12-3/TRBV12-4,CASSSGQRTDTQYF,TGTGCCAGCAGTTCGGGACAGCGTACAGATACGCAGTATTTT
-,TRBD1,TRBJ2-6,TRBV28,CASQGAGANVLTF,TGTGCCAGTCAGGGGGCTGGGGCCAACGTCCTGACTTTC
few,-,TRBJ1-5,TRBV12-3/TRBV12-4,CASSSFGQPQHF,TGTGCCAGTTCGTCGTTCGGTCAGCCCCAGCATTTT
many,-,TRBJ1-2,TRBV4-3,CASSHSGRTNYGYTF,TGCGCCAGCAGCCATTCGGGCAGGACCAACTATGGCTACACCTTC
few,-,TRBJ2-3,TRBV6-1,CASSKLSSTDTQYF,TGTGCCAGCAGCAAACTATCTAGCACAGATACGCAGTATTTT
few,-,TRBJ1-4,TRBV4-1,CASSHPSPREKLFF,TGCGCCAGCAGCCATCCTTCACCGAGGGAAAAACTGTTTTTT
many,-,TRBJ2-3,TRBV20-1,CSAGSWEPDTQYF,TGCAGTGCTGGGTCTTGGGAACCAGATACGCAGTATTTT
-,TRBD1,TRBJ2-3,TRBV12-3/TRBV12-4,CASSSILLQGPSTDTQYF,TGTGCCAGCAGTTCCATCCTTCTACAGGGGCCTAGCACAGATACGCAGTATTTT
few,-,TRBJ1-1,TRBV5-1,CASSLTAGENTEAFF,TGCGCCAGCAGCTTGACCGCAGGGGAGAACACTGAAGCTTTCTTT
many,-,TRBJ1-1,TRBV20-1,CSARAFAFMNTEAFF,TGCAGTGCTAGGGCCTTTGCGTTCATGAACACTGAAGCTTTCTTT
many,-,TRBJ2-1,TRBV5-1,CASSLSPSIWNEQFF,TGCGCCAGCAGCTTGTCGCCTTCAATTTGGAATGAGCAGTTCTTC
-,TRBD2,TRBJ2-2,TRBV7-9,CASSSSSGGWNTGELFF,TGTGCCAGCAGCTCCTCTAGCGGGGGCTGGAACACCGGGGAGCTGTTTTTT
-,-,TRBJ2-7,TRBV5-1,CASSRGKETYEQYF,TGCGCCAGCAGCAGGGGAAAGGAAACCTACGAGCAGTACTTC
few,-,TRBJ1-6,TRBV15,CATSSAGGSPLHF,TGTGCCACCAGCAGTGCCGGTGGGTCACCCCTCCACTTT